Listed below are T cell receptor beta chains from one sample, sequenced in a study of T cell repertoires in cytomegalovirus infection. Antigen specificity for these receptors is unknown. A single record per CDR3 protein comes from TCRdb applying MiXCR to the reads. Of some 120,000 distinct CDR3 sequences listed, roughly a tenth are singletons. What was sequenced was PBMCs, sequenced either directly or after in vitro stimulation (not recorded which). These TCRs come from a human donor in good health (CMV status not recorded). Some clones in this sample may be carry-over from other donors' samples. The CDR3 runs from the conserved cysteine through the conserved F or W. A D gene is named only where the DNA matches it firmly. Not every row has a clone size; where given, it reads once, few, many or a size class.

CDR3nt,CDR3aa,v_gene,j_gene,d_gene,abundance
TGTGCCAGCATCGCCGGGACACTCTATGGCTACACCTTC,CASIAGTLYGYTF,TRBV28,TRBJ1-2,-,-
TGTGCCAGTACCCGGACAGCGAATTCACCCCTCCACTTT,CASTRTANSPLHF,TRBV19,TRBJ1-6,-,few
TGTGCCAGCAGTTTGGGACAGGGAAACGCCATATATTTT,CASSLGQGNAIYF,TRBV27,TRBJ1-3,TRBD1,few
TGTGCCAGCAGGGAACAGGGACCCACAGATACGCAGTATTTT,CASREQGPTDTQYF,TRBV2,TRBJ2-3,-,-
TGCAGTGCTAGTAGTCAGCTGTCTTGGGCCTATGGCTACACCTTC,CSASSQLSWAYGYTF,TRBV20-1,TRBJ1-2,-,-
TGTGCCAGCAGATTACGGGACTTTCAATACAATGAGCAGTTCTTC,CASRLRDFQYNEQFF,TRBV12-3/TRBV12-4,TRBJ2-1,-,many
TGTGCCAGCAGACCCGGGACAGGAATTCGGTCCGGGGCCAACGTCCTGACTTTC,CASRPGTGIRSGANVLTF,TRBV7-2,TRBJ2-6,TRBD1,many
TGTGCCAGCAGTTTACTAAATCAGCCCCAGCATTTT,CASSLLNQPQHF,TRBV12-3/TRBV12-4,TRBJ1-5,-,few
TGTGCCAGCAGCTTAGGGGTTGGGGTGGGGAGCAATCAGCCCCAGCATTTT,CASSLGVGVGSNQPQHF,TRBV7-2,TRBJ1-5,-,few
TGTGCCAGCAGCCCTCCCCTAGCGGTTCAAGAGACCCAGTACTTC,CASSPPLAVQETQYF,TRBV7-8,TRBJ2-5,TRBD2,many
TGTGCCTGGAGACGGGAGTGGGGATACAATGAGCAGTTCTTC,CAWRREWGYNEQFF,TRBV30,TRBJ2-1,-,few
TGTGCCAGCAGCTTAGCCAGGGACAATGAGCAGTTCTTC,CASSLARDNEQFF,TRBV7-2,TRBJ2-1,-,many
TGTGCCAGCCGCCCTAGAGGGGCTAGCGACTCCTACGAGCAGTACTTC,CASRPRGASDSYEQYF,TRBV12-3/TRBV12-4,TRBJ2-7,-,-
TGTGCCAGCAGCCACAGAGTGAATGAAAAACTGTTTTTT,CASSHRVNEKLFF,TRBV27,TRBJ1-4,-,many
TGTGCCAGCACACGGGTTAGGGCGAACACCGGGGAGCTGTTTTTT,CASTRVRANTGELFF,TRBV2,TRBJ2-2,-,few
TGTGCCAGCAGCCCGTTAATGGGAGTCTACCAAGAGACCCAGTACTTC,CASSPLMGVYQETQYF,TRBV7-9,TRBJ2-5,-,many
TGTGCCAGCAGTTTATCGCCGTGGACTAGCGGGAGGGCCGATGAGCAGTTCTTC,CASSLSPWTSGRADEQFF,TRBV27,TRBJ2-1,TRBD2,many
TGTGCCAGCAGCTTACGCAAAGGGGGGGGCACTGAAGCTTTCTTT,CASSLRKGGGTEAFF,TRBV7-9,TRBJ1-1,-,few
TGTGCCACCGAAAGGGACTTAAACACTGAAGCTTTCTTT,CATERDLNTEAFF,TRBV12-3/TRBV12-4,TRBJ1-1,-,many
TGTGCCAGTAGTATAGGAATAGGGGCGGGGGATGAGCAGTTCTTC,CASSIGIGAGDEQFF,TRBV19,TRBJ2-1,TRBD2,few
TGTGCCAGCAGTTTATCGGGCAACGAAAAACTGTTTTTT,CASSLSGNEKLFF,TRBV12-3/TRBV12-4,TRBJ1-4,-,-
TGTGCCAGCAGCCACCCGACACCCCACACTGAAGCTTTCTTT,CASSHPTPHTEAFF,TRBV7-2,TRBJ1-1,-,many
TGTGCCAGCAGCCTACGAGCGGGAGGGCAGTTCTTC,CASSLRAGGQFF,TRBV5-4,TRBJ2-1,TRBD2,-
TGTGCCAGCACCCAAGGGGGATATGGCTACACCTTC,CASTQGGYGYTF,TRBV5-4,TRBJ1-2,-,-
TGTGCCAGCAGCTCGCCCAGGGGTTCTGGGGCCAACGTCCTGACTTTC,CASSSPRGSGANVLTF,TRBV11-2,TRBJ2-6,-,many
TGTGCCAGCAGGGCGACGCCGAACACCGGGGAGCTGTTTTTT,CASRATPNTGELFF,TRBV2,TRBJ2-2,-,many
TGTGCCAGCAGCTTATTGGCAGAGGTGGGACTCCCCGGATTGCGCTCCTACAATGAGCAGTTCTTC,CASSLLAEVGLPGLRSYNEQFF,TRBV7-2,TRBJ2-1,-,-
TGTGCCAGCAGGACGGGTGGGGGAAGTACTGAAGCTTTCTTT,CASRTGGGSTEAFF,TRBV11-2,TRBJ1-1,-,few
TGTGCCAGCAGCCTCACGACAGCCATGAACACTGAAGCTTTCTTT,CASSLTTAMNTEAFF,TRBV7-9,TRBJ1-1,-,many
TGTGCCAGCAGCTTACACATGAACACTGAAGCTTTCTTT,CASSLHMNTEAFF,TRBV7-2,TRBJ1-1,-,many
TGTGCCAGCAGTGTCACTAGCTCCTACAATGAGCAGTTCTTC,CASSVTSSYNEQFF,TRBV28,TRBJ2-1,-,many
TGTGCCAGCTCACCTCCCGCGGACAGCTACGAGCAGTACTTC,CASSPPADSYEQYF,TRBV18,TRBJ2-7,-,few
TGTGCCAGCAGCTTAGCACTCAGTTCACCCGAAGTCTACACCTTC,CASSLALSSPEVYTF,TRBV7-9,TRBJ1-2,-,few
TGCAGTGCTAGAGATCTGATAGCGGGAGCATTAGAGACCCAGTACTTC,CSARDLIAGALETQYF,TRBV20-1,TRBJ2-5,TRBD2,-
TGTGCCAGCAGGGGGAGCGGGAACAAAAACATTCAGTACTTC,CASRGSGNKNIQYF,TRBV12-3/TRBV12-4,TRBJ2-4,TRBD2,few
TGTGCCAGCAGTGCACGAAGGGGAGAAGGCTATGGCTACACCTTC,CASSARRGEGYGYTF,TRBV12-3/TRBV12-4,TRBJ1-2,-,-
TGTGCCAGCACCCATAGAGGGCCAGCTACGGGGGAGCAGTACTTC,CASTHRGPATGEQYF,TRBV11-2,TRBJ2-7,-,many
TGTGCCAGCAGCAACGGACAGCTCTATCAGCCCCAGCATTTT,CASSNGQLYQPQHF,TRBV7-2,TRBJ1-5,-,many
TGTGCCAGCAGCGTAGGAAGGGACACCGGGGAGCTGTTTTTT,CASSVGRDTGELFF,TRBV9,TRBJ2-2,-,few
TGTGCCAGCAGTTACTCGTCCGGGAGGTATAATGAGCAGTTCTTC,CASSYSSGRYNEQFF,TRBV6-5,TRBJ2-1,TRBD2,-
TGTGCCAGCAGTTTCAGGACTAGCGGGAGTCCCAGCACAGATACGCAGTATTTT,CASSFRTSGSPSTDTQYF,TRBV27,TRBJ2-3,TRBD2,-
TGTGCCAGCAGCCCGACAGGGGGCGCGGTCGAGACCCAGTACTTC,CASSPTGGAVETQYF,TRBV7-2,TRBJ2-5,TRBD1,many
TGTGCCAGTAGTATAGTTCCCACTAGGCCGGGTGAGCAGTTCTTC,CASSIVPTRPGEQFF,TRBV19,TRBJ2-1,-,many